This T cell receptor beta chain emerged from a study of blood T cell repertoires in COVID-19. Study information: COVID-19 samples, acute and convalescent, were from the United States, Italy and Spain.

Produced via immunoSEQ multiplex PCR; TCRdb's table is partial and in-frame only. The sample shows tens of thousands of clones, more than 80% of them seen only once. The CDR3 is 12 residues long. This TCR derives from a man older than 75 with acute or convalescent COVID-19. The rearrangement links TRBV1 to TRBJ1-1. TRBV1 is a pseudogene. The specimen sequenced was peripheral blood. The CDR3, as DNA: TGCACCAGCATAATACGAGCCTTTGAAGCTTTCTTT. The encoded protein is CTSIIRAFEAFF.